This T cell receptor beta chain was retrieved from a study of T cells in Graves' hyperthyroidism and ophthalmopathy (dated by TCRdb to about 2019). At the level of the whole study: Peripheral blood samples were taken at initial diagnosis, before any treatment was given. To identify TCR V-J signatures that set the groups apart, the researchers used a discovery cohort of 100 patients, made up of roughly 40 with Graves' ophthalmopathy and 57 with stable Graves' hyperthyroidism. Prospective prediction of ophthalmopathy was tested in an independent validation cohort consisting of fewer than 20 hyperthyroidism patients and approximately 16 patients who later progressed to ophthalmopathy. The paper reports TCR Vbeta CDR3 sequencing of 130 to 150 peripheral blood samples: 40 to 45 ophthalmopathy, roughly 80 hyperthyroidism and around 17 progressor patients. Once sampling was done, hyperthyroidism patients were given methimazole at a starting dose of 30 mg daily, whereas ophthalmopathy patients were given high-dose intravenous methylprednisolone. The approximately 98 discovery patients were randomly divided into training and test sets at a 7:3 ratio. Thyroid tissue and blood T-cell repertoires from six or seven Graves' hyperthyroidism patients were also compared in the study. The research as a whole found: Most expanded thyroid clonotypes (frequency above 0.001) were also detected in blood, suggesting blood repertoires may reflect thyroid immune responses. A 13 V-J signature model separated ophthalmopathy from stable hyperthyroidism, with around 90% sensitivity and approximately 81% specificity in cross-validation and 80%/75% in testing. Sample size was not statistically predetermined, and investigators were not blinded to group allocation. In validation, progression to ophthalmopathy was predicted by the model with about 70% sensitivity and roughly 76% specificity, a median of around 5.9 months before onset.

This clonotype came up a few times. The clone's antigen remains unknown. No base quality values were provided; no much bigger clone lies one nucleotide off. The TCR beta CDR3 regions were amplified from the RNA transcripts. The first round of RT-PCR for the TCR CDR3 was performed with the HTBI primer set and the Qiagen OneStep RT-PCR kit. Libraries were constructed in a second round of multiplex PCR, after which size selection and purification were performed. Sequencing of the libraries was done on an Illumina HiSeq2000 using paired-end 100 bp reads. As for the authors' bioinformatics: SOAPnuke was used to process the raw data, with reads discarded if the reads contained adapters or uncalled bases, had a mean Phred below 15, or lacked an exact constant-primer or identifier match. High-quality paired reads were merged using COPE v1.2.5, and each unique nucleotide sequence was defined as a clonotype. MiTCR v1.1 was used to align the clonotypes against IMGT TRBV, TRBD and TRBJ reference segments. Analysis was restricted to V-J combinations with a frequency above 0.0001, which covered about 99% of repertoires. A TCS score was defined as the ratio between F50 (clonal expansion) and ExV (chaos), using BLOSUM62-based TCRdist between CDR3 peptides within each V-J. Welch's t-statistics and random forest reduced several hundred V-J features to 13, which were used in a naive Bayes classifier (R e1071). The public reads were quality trimmed at Q25 with fastp and then assembled into clones with MiXCR by TCRdb, keeping productive beta chains. Records with the same CDR3 protein are collapsed into one entry carrying the most frequent genes and DNA. The V and J calls were determined by TCRdb, not by the authors. For this sample the table gives about 340,000 distinct CDR3 sequences, of which about 18% were detected only once. The ten top clones hold around 50% of the sample.

A patient counted as having stable Graves' hyperthyroidism if no progression to ophthalmopathy occurred over 18 months of follow-up. Hyperthyroidism patients were newly diagnosed, with disease duration under 2 months, and aged 18 to 65 years. Any patient with an uncontrolled infection, another autoimmune disease, pregnancy or lactation was excluded. Diagnoses were established on the basis of clinical symptoms, serum thyroxine and TRAb, thyroid ultrasound, and orbital computed tomography. PBMCs were separated from under 11 ml of fresh peripheral blood using Ficoll-Paque density gradient centrifugation. Total RNA was extracted with Trizol reagent, and quality was checked on an Agilent 2100 Bioanalyzer. The CDR3 holds 15 amino acids from the cysteine to the phenylalanine. CDR3 DNA only is kept here, 45 bases in frame from base 1. V and J are truncated by 5 bases and 0 bases respectively, leaving an intervening sequence of 11 bases. In the germline V gene, CDR1 corresponds to ENHRY and CDR2 to SYGVKD.

The TCR sequence derives from a woman aged 45-60 years with Graves' hyperthyroidism. Sequenced material: blood. The sequence is built from TRBV10-3 and TRBJ2-1; a tentative D match to TRBD2 spans 5 bases. The nucleotide sequence is given as TGTGCCATCAGTTTCAGCGGAAGCTCCTACAATGAGCAGTTCTTC. Translated, it reads CAISFSGSSYNEQFF.